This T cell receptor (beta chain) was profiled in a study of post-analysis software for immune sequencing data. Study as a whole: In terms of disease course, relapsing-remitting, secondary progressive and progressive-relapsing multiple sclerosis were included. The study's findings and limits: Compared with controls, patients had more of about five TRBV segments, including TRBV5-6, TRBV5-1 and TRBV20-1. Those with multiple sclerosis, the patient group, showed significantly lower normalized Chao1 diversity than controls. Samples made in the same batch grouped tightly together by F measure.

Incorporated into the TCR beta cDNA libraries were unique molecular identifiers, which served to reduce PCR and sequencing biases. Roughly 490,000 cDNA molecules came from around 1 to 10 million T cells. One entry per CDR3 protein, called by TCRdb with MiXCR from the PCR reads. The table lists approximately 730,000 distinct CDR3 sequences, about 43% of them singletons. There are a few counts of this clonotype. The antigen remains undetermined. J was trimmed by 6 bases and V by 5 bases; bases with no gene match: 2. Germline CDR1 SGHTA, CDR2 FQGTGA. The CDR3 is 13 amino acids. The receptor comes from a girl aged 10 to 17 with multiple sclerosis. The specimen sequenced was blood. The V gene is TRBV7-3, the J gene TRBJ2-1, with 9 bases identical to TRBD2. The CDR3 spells CASSVGLANEQFF. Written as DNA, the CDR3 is TGTGCCAGCAGCGTGGGACTAGCCAATGAGCAGTTCTTC.